Sequencing of this T cell receptor beta chain was carried out in a study of STAT5B mutations in CD4+ large granular lymphocyte leukemia. CDR1 is SGHNT, CDR2 YENEEA, per germline. CDR3 length: 18 amino acids. J lost 3 bases, V lost 4 bases, and 14 bases had no gene match. General observations from the study: TRBV06-family usage was enriched in top patient clones (8/27) versus controls (2/35). No patients shared main leukemic clonotypes, though roughly 27% appeared at low frequency elsewhere.

This was a survey-level run. Profiled with immunoSEQ multiplex PCR; TCRdb holds only in-frame clones, not every one. The table lists about 30,000 clones, roughly 84% of them singletons. In regard to this clone: Antigen: not known.

This sequence was found in a human donor in good health. Sequencing used CD4+ T cells from blood buffy coats. The rearrangement uses TRBV11-3 and TRBJ2-2; 7 bases are shared with TRBD2. The CDR3 region is CASSYWEGGSSYTGELFF. In DNA form, the CDR3 reads TGTGCCAGCAGCTATTGGGAGGGCGGGAGCTCCTACACCGGGGAGCTGTTTTTT.